This paragraph covers one T cell receptor beta chain sequence. This entry belongs to a study of T cell changes during pregnancy in multiple sclerosis. CDR3 length equals 17 residues. The germline V and J ends were trimmed by 4 bases and 10 bases, with 23 bases remaining between them. Looked up from germline, CDR1 is SNHLY and CDR2 is FYNNEI. Generated by immunoSEQ multiplex PCR, the TCRdb table keeps only in-frame clones and is missing some. The sample holds 70,000 to 80,000 clones, 90% to 95% seen once. The V gene is TRBV2, the J gene TRBJ1-6; possible D gene TRBD1, 6 bases. The sequencing used CD4+ T cells from peripheral blood mononuclear cells, collected before pregnancy. This clonotype was obtained from a female donor with multiple sclerosis, enrolled in a pregnancy study. Written as DNA, the CDR3 is TGTGCCAGCAGTGCGGGGGCCGGGGAGGGAGGAGGATCACCCCTCCACTTT. Translating it yields CASSAGAGEGGGSPLHF.